This T cell receptor (beta chain) was sequenced for a study of blood T cell dynamics during melanoma immunotherapy. Described time point: pre-treatment baseline. Sampling occurred pretreatment (T0) and at week 3 (W3), after cycle one of checkpoint blockade. Only one count was recorded for this clone. DNA loading was fixed at roughly 0.35 ug for all bulk PBMC samples. Sequencing was performed with immunoSEQ multiplex PCR; in TCRdb, only in-frame clones are kept and a portion is missing. The sample includes fewer than 11,000 clones, roughly 90% of them seen just once. The CDR3 covers 11 residues. Per the germline V gene, CDR1 is DFQATT and CDR2 is SNEGSKA (reference sequence). V lost 4 bases, J lost 10 bases, and 5 bases stayed unmatched.

Sequenced here: blood, sampled from a patient treated with checkpoint blockade. The chain is built from TRBV20-1 and TRBJ1-1, with 8 bases matching TRBD1. The sequence derives from a human donor with melanoma. Here the CDR3 DNA reads TGCAGTGCTAAAAATACAGGGGGAGCTTTCTTT. It codes for CSAKNTGGAFF.